Here is one T cell receptor (beta chain) with its context. The antigen remains unidentified. The data belong to a study of graft-versus-host responses after intestinal transplantation. The overall study: Those transplanted obtained multivisceral, liver-intestinal, or isolated intestinal grafts. Each recipient received anti-thymocyte globulin induction, then tacrolimus and steroids for about three years. Study observations and caveats: Recipient marrow showed GvH clones, some seen first in ileum or blood. HvG clone declines early post-transplant were associated with peak circulating GvH levels.

V was pared by 6 bases and J by 5 bases, with 6 bases of the junction left unmatched. The CDR3 is 14 amino acids. Germline assignment: CDR1 LNHDA and CDR2 SQIVND (reference sequence). Sequencing used immunoSEQ multiplex PCR; TCRdb keeps in-frame clones, though not all of them. The profile shows about 25,000 clones, around 94% of them singletons. This receptor was identified in a human patient who received an intestinal transplant, so some T cells may come from the graft donor. The starting material was PBMCs, obtained 156 days after intestinal transplant. V is TRBV19 and J is TRBJ2-2; 7 nucleotides agree with TRBD2. CDR3 loop: CASSAGTTTGELFF. As DNA, the CDR3 is TGTGCCAGTAGCGCGGGGACTACAACCGGGGAGCTGTTTTTT.